Shown below are 14 T cell receptor beta chains from a single sample sequenced in a study of shared clonotypes between healthy human individuals. Only in-frame clones appear in the TCRdb table, and some are missing; sequencing was by immunoSEQ multiplex PCR. The sample lists 1.6 million or so clones, around 97% occurring once. The sequencing sample was made of naive CD4+ T cells sorted from blood. Subset specified: CD45RA+ positively selected. Receptors were obtained from a man aged 25-45 years in good health.

This clone showed up just once. The chain combines TRBV5-1 with TRBJ1-3; 8 bases are shared with TRBD1. This CDR3 has 15 amino acids. From germline, CDR1 is SGHRS and CDR2 YFSETQ. V shed 3 bases, J shed 3 bases, and the junction held 5 bases outside the gene matches. The CDR3 bases are TGCGCCAGCAGCTCCGGACAGGGCAGTGGAAACACCATATATTTT. Amino acid sequence: CASSSGQGSGNTIYF.

This chain links TRBV6-5 with TRBJ1-2; weak D call: TRBD1 (6 bases). This CDR3 has 15 residues. The V and J ends lost 5 bases and 6 bases respectively, with 19 bases between them. Germline CDR1 MNHEY, CDR2 SVGAGI. CDR3 in DNA: TGTGCCAGCAGTAAACGACAGGTCCGGGATAATGGCTACACCTTC. This encodes CASSKRQVRDNGYTF.

The rearrangement joins TRBV5-1 to TRBJ1-1; D is uncertain. V lost 4 bases, J lost 0 bases, and 13 bases lay in between. The CDR3 length is 15 residues. Germline V CDR1 and CDR2: SGHRS, YFSETQ. CDR3 DNA sequence: TGCGCCAGCAGCCCAAACAATGGAATGAACACTGAAGCTTTCTTT. Translated, it gives CASSPNNGMNTEAFF.

Points on this clone: Different DNA sequences within this sample yield the same CDR3. The chain links TRBV2 to TRBJ1-2; D call uncertain. Germline CDR1 and CDR2: SNHLY and FYNNEI. The CDR3 extends over 12 amino acids. The germline V and J ends were trimmed by 5 bases and 1 base, with 5 bases remaining between them. In nucleotides, the CDR3 is TGTGCCAGCAGTACACGTAACTATGGCTACACCTTC. Encoded protein: CASSTRNYGYTF.

J is TRBJ2-7 and V is TRBV18, with D possibly being TRBD1 (5 bases). Germline V gives CDR1 KGHSH, CDR2 LQKENI. This CDR3 contains 14 residues. Trimming took off 3 bases at V and 0 bases at J, with 9 bases between the two ends. DNA of the CDR3: TGTGCCAGCTCACCGCGACAGAACTCCTACGAGCAGTACTTC. It encodes CASSPRQNSYEQYF.

The chain combines TRBV7-9 with TRBJ1-5; D ambiguous. This CDR3 spans 15 amino acids. V was clipped by 6 bases and J by 5 bases, with 17 bases between them. In germline, CDR1 is SEHNR, CDR2 FQNEAQ (reference sequence). CDR3 nucleotides: TGTGCCAGCAGTCCCATTGGAGCCATGCATCAGCCCCAGCATTTT. Amino acids: CASSPIGAMHQPQHF.

The chain uses TRBV11-3 and TRBJ2-7; D gene ambiguous. Per germline, CDR1 SGHNT and CDR2 YENEEA. The CDR3 totals 14 residues. The V end lost 5 bases, the J end lost 0 bases, and 11 bases lay between the germline ends. CDR3 nucleotide sequence: TGTGCCAGCAGCGCAGACTGGAGCTCCTACGAGCAGTACTTC. It encodes CASSADWSSYEQYF.

Of note for this clone: Other nucleotide sequences in the sample specify the same CDR3. The chain recombines TRBV28 with TRBJ1-5, with a possible D match to TRBD1 (5 bases). The V gene lost 3 bases and the J gene lost 7 bases, with 10 bases spanning the gap. The germline V gene encodes CDR1 MDHEN and CDR2 SYDVKM. This CDR3 comprises 13 residues. CDR3 bases: TGTGCCAGCAGTTTGAGGGGAGGGCAGCCCCAGCATTTT. Its translation: CASSLRGGQPQHF.

The chain carries TRBV19 and TRBJ1-5, with 10 bases matching TRBD1. Trimming cost V 9 bases and J 6 bases; bases outside gene matches: 8. CDR1 is LNHDA, CDR2 SQIVND, per germline (reference sequence). The CDR3 is 14 residues long. The CDR3 bases are TGTGCCAGCGAGACAGGGGGCCTTGGTCAGCCCCAGCATTTT. Protein product: CASETGGLGQPQHF.

DNA for the CDR3: TGCGCCAGCAGCCACATCGGGGGGAACACTGAAGCTTTCTTT. This translates into CASSHIGGNTEAFF. The V call is TRBV5-1, the J call TRBJ1-1; TRBD1 is a possible D gene (5 bases). V dropped 4 bases and J dropped 1 base, with 11 bases sitting between them. CDR1 and CDR2 (germline): SGHRS, YFSETQ. This CDR3 region has 14 residues.

This chain links TRBV5-1 with TRBJ2-1; 10 bases match TRBD1. This CDR3 spans 17 amino acids. V gave up 4 bases and J gave up 7 bases; unmatched junction bases: 14. Germline values: CDR1 SGHRS, CDR2 YFSETQ. CDR3 sequence reads: CASSQPTSGQGSNEQFF. The DNA of the CDR3 is TGCGCCAGCAGCCAGCCTACTTCGGGACAGGGGTCGAATGAGCAGTTCTTC.

V usage is TRBV6-9 and J usage is TRBJ2-1; TRBD1 matches 9 bases. Germline V lookup: CDR1 MNHGY, CDR2 SVAAGI. Trimming took 2 bases from V and 9 from J; bases not matched to a gene: 8. CDR3 length: 15 residues. In DNA, the CDR3 is TGTGCCAGCAGTTATCCCAGACAGGGGGGAGGTGAGCAGTTCTTC. Translation gives CASSYPRQGGGEQFF.

A single count supports this clone. The V and J genes are TRBV5-1 and TRBJ1-1; D unclear. The germline V gene has CDR1 SGHRS and CDR2 YFSETQ. The CDR3 runs 17 residues. V was pared by 4 bases and J by 4 bases, with 23 bases between. The CDR3 region has the DNA TGCGCCAGCAGCAATAAGGCAGCCACCTACTCAGGCACTGAAGCTTTCTTT. Its translation is CASSNKAATYSGTEAFF.

CDR3 sequence (DNA): TGTGCCAGCCGGGCGGGTGGACCGACCGGGGAGCTGTTTTTT. Protein product: CASRAGGPTGELFF. The chain joins TRBV28 to TRBJ2-2; possible D gene TRBD2, 5 bases. V was clipped by 8 bases and J by 5 bases, with 15 bases between them. Germline V gene sequence: CDR1 MDHEN, CDR2 SYDVKM. CDR3 length: 14 amino acids.